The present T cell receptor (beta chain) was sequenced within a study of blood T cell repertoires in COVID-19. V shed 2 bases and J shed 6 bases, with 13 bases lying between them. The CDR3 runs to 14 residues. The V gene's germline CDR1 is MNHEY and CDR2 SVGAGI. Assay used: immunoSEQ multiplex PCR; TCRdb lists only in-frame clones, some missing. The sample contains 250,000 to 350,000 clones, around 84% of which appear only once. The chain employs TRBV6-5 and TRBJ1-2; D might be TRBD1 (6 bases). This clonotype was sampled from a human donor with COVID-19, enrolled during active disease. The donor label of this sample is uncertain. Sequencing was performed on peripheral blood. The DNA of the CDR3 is TGTGCCAGCAGTTACCGCCTCAGGGGCCATGGCTACACCTTC. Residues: CASSYRLRGHGYTF.